This T cell receptor (beta chain) was profiled in a study of response to subunit inactivated influenza vaccine. TCRdb re-called the RT-PCR reads with MiXCR, one entry per CDR3 protein. The sample shows about 300,000 distinct CDR3 sequences, 20% to 25% of them seen only once. Germline loops: CDR1 SEHNR, CDR2 FQNEAQ (reference sequence). Losses at the gene ends were 6 bases for V and 4 bases for J; bases not matched to a gene: 8. The CDR3 extends over 15 amino acids. Regarding the study as a whole: A suggestion made by the authors is that each seasonal influenza vaccination recruits few new T cells.

This clonotype turned up a few times. Its antigen is not identified. The gene calls are TRBV7-9 and TRBJ1-5, with 8 nucleotides matching TRBD1. This clonotype originated in a man aged 45 to 70 who received an inactivated influenza vaccine. The source was PBMCs from blood, collected 21 months after vaccination. CDR3 nucleotides: TGTGCCAGCAGTCAGGACAGGGTGGGGAATCAGCCCCAGCATTTT. Its translation: CASSQDRVGNQPQHF.